The T cell receptor (beta chain) described here comes from a study of blood T cells in healthy people across ages. Each donor's blood draw was around 9.2 milliliters of peripheral blood. After removal of 1 base from V and 1 base from J, the junction contained 13 bases not matched to a gene. Germline V CDR1 and CDR2: SQVTM, ANQGSEA. CDR3 length: 18 residues. Details on this clonotype: Its antigen is not known.

The use of a sample-barcoded 5' primer and a J-beta primer mix characterized a second PCR of roughly 7 to 12 cycles. TCRdb analysed the 5' RACE reads with MiXCR anew, one entry per CDR3 protein. The sample carries 1.2 million to 1.5 million distinct CDR3 sequences, roughly 45% recorded once. Overall study findings and caveats: Naive T cell percentage showed a strong correlation with TCR beta diversity.

The source of this sequence is a woman between 18 and 29 years old in good health. Sequencing used blood. The chain has TRBV29-1 and TRBJ2-3, with 8 bases that match TRBD1. CDR3 DNA: TGCAGCGTTGAAGTGGGAAGTCCCGGGACAGGCCGCACAGATACGCAGTATTTT. Translation gives CSVEVGSPGTGRTDTQYF.